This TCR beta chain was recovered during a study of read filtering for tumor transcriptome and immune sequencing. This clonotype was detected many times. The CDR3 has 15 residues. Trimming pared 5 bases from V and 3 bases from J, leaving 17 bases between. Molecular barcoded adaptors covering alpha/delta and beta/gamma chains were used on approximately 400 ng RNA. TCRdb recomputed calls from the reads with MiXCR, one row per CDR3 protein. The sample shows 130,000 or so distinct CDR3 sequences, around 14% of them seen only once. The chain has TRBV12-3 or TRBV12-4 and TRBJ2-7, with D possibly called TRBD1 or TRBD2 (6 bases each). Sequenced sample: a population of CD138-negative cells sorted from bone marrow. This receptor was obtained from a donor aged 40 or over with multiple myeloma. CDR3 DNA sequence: TGTGCCAGCAGTCTGGTCCGGGGGCCGTTCTACGAGCAGTACTTC. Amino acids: CASSLVRGPFYEQYF.